Shown below are 18 T cell receptor beta chains from a single sample sequenced in a study of cytomegalovirus exposure and HLA in healthy donors. The PCR used 60 Vbeta and 13 Jbeta primers. The assay was immunoSEQ multiplex PCR, and TCRdb's table has in-frame clones only and misses some. The profile shows fewer than 250,000 clones, roughly three quarters of them singletons. The sequenced sample consisted of PBMCs. The receptors here all came from a young woman in good health and CMV-seronegative.

The chain is built from TRBV7-8 and TRBJ2-4, with D unresolved. CDR1 is SGHVS, CDR2 FQNEAQ, per germline. Trimming pared 4 bases from V and 1 base from J, leaving 11 bases between. The CDR3 sequence is 15 residues long. The CDR3 DNA is TGTGCCAGCAGCTCCTCTTGGCTGGCCAAAAACATTCAGTACTTC. Translating gives CASSSSWLAKNIQYF.

Only one count was recorded for this clone. This chain joins TRBV5-1 and TRBJ1-3; D is ambiguous. V dropped 1 base and J dropped 0 bases, with 8 bases sitting between them. The CDR3 has 15 amino acids. Germline V gene lookup returns CDR1 SGHRS and CDR2 YFSETQ. CDR3 DNA sequence: TGCGCCAGCAGCTTGTACCACAGCTCTGGAAACACCATATATTTT. Its translation is CASSLYHSSGNTIYF.

The chain uses TRBV5-6 and TRBJ2-7; 10 nucleotides line up with TRBD1. V was clipped by 4 bases and J by 4 bases; unmatched bases: 5. Germline assignment: CDR1 SGHDT and CDR2 YYEEEE. CDR3 length equals 14 residues. The CDR3 nucleotides are TGTGCCAGCAGCCCCGGGACAGGGGTTTACGAGCAGTACTTC. Encoded protein: CASSPGTGVYEQYF.

This clone showed up just a few times. This chain links TRBV29-1 with TRBJ2-2, with D perhaps matching TRBD1 (6 bases). The CDR3 has 14 amino acids. V lost 4 bases, J lost 0 bases, and 9 bases lay in between. CDR1 and CDR2 from the germline V gene are SQVTM and ANQGSEA. As DNA, the CDR3 is TGCAGCGTTGGGAACAGGGCGAACACCGGGGAGCTGTTTTTT. It yields the protein CSVGNRANTGELFF.

The rearrangement links TRBV11-1 to TRBJ2-2; 9 bases fit TRBD1. The CDR3 loop spans 15 amino acids. V trimming: 5 bases; J trimming: 7 bases; junction bases outside the gene matches: 8. The germline gives CDR1 SGHAT, CDR2 FQDESV (reference sequence). This CDR3 is CASSKQQGAGGELFF. For the CDR3, the DNA is TGTGCCAGCAGCAAACAACAGGGGGCCGGCGGGGAGCTGTTTTTT.

The chain links TRBV10-3 to TRBJ1-3; D is unclear. Trimming stripped 0 bases from V and 0 bases from J, with 9 bases between. The CDR3 extends over 16 amino acids. Germline V gives CDR1 ENHRY, CDR2 SYGVKD. The CDR3 sequence is CAISESRRDSGNTIYF. The CDR3 nucleotides are TGTGCCATCAGTGAGTCGAGACGGGACTCTGGAAACACCATATATTTT.

The CDR3 nucleotides read TGTGCCAGCAGCTTATCTGGACAGGGGGTAAATGAGCAGTTCTTC. Amino acids: CASSLSGQGVNEQFF. The chain employs TRBV7-2 and TRBJ2-1, with 10 bases identical to TRBD1. The CDR3 spans 15 residues. Germline CDR1 SGHTA, CDR2 FQGNSA. With V trimmed by 2 bases and J by 7 bases, 5 bases remained unmatched.

The chain joins TRBV30 to TRBJ1-1, with D unclear. This CDR3 spans 13 amino acids. Trimming left V 0 bases short and J 3 bases short, with 8 bases between. Germline values: CDR1 GTSNPN, CDR2 SVGIG (reference sequence). The CDR3 loop reads CAWSVSEYTEAFF. CDR3 nucleotides: TGTGCCTGGAGTGTGTCGGAGTACACTGAAGCTTTCTTT.

The chain uses TRBV19 and TRBJ1-2; a possible D gene is TRBD1 (6 bases). Germline V gene sequence: CDR1 LNHDA, CDR2 SQIVND (reference sequence). This CDR3 has 13 residues. V was clipped by 7 bases and J by 7 bases, with 16 bases between them. The CDR3 DNA reads TGTGCCAGTACCCCAACAGGGCACAGTGGCTACACCTTC. Its protein is CASTPTGHSGYTF.

This sequence joins TRBV6-5 and TRBJ1-2; 7 positions match TRBD1. The germline CDR1 and CDR2 sequences are MNHEY and SVGAGI. After removal of 5 bases from V and 2 bases from J, the junction contained 8 bases not matched to a gene. This CDR3 comprises 15 residues. The CDR3 DNA sequence: TGTGCCAGCAGTCTACAAGGACAGGTGAACTATGGCTACACCTTC. It specifies CASSLQGQVNYGYTF.

This clone has just a few counts. The chain has TRBV2 and TRBJ1-1; D is uncertain. Germline assignment: CDR1 SNHLY and CDR2 FYNNEI. Trimming shortened V by 5 bases and J by 0 bases, and 7 bases separated the two germline ends. The CDR3 covers 13 residues. The CDR3 nucleotides are TGTGCCAGCAGTTTCAACTTGAACACTGAAGCTTTCTTT. This translates into CASSFNLNTEAFF. Variable domain in full (rest from reference TRBV2 and TRBJ1-1): EPEVTQTPSHQVTQMGQEVILRCVPISNHLYFYWYRQILGQKVEFLVSFYNNEISEKSEIFDDQFSVERPDGSNFTLKIRSTKLEDSAMYFCASSFNLNTEAFFGQGTRLTVV.

This rearrangement joins TRBV7-8 to TRBJ2-4, with 14 positions matching TRBD2. Germline V gives CDR1 SGHVS, CDR2 FQNEAQ. V lost 6 bases to trimming and J lost 2 bases; unmatched junction nucleotides: 9. CDR3 length: 18 amino acids. CDR3 in DNA: TGTGCCAGCAGTTCCCGGACTAGCGGGAGGTCACCCAAAAACATTCAGTACTTC. Protein: CASSSRTSGRSPKNIQYF.

The J gene is TRBJ2-5, the V gene TRBV7-9, with TRBD2 identical over 16 bases. This CDR3 spans 19 amino acids. The germline V gene has CDR1 SEHNR and CDR2 FQNEAQ (reference sequence). V gave up 5 bases and J gave up 4 bases; unmatched junction bases: 13. CDR3 sequence reads: CASSRQYVGTSGRGETQYF. The CDR3 bases are TGTGCCAGCAGCCGCCAATACGTCGGGACTAGCGGGAGGGGAGAGACCCAGTACTTC.

The chain carries TRBV25-1 and TRBJ2-7; a weak D match, TRBD1 (6 bases). The CDR3 covers 13 residues. V gave up 7 bases and J gave up 4 bases, with 14 bases separating them. Germline CDR1 is MGHDK and CDR2 is SYGVNS. Here the CDR3 reads CASTPGHTYEQYF. Written as DNA, the CDR3 is TGTGCCAGCACCCCGGGACATACATACGAGCAGTACTTC.

The chain is built from TRBV4-3 and TRBJ2-2, with no clear D. This CDR3 spans 12 amino acids. Looked up from germline, CDR1 is LGHNA and CDR2 is YSLEER. Trimming took 4 bases from V and 4 from J, leaving 4 bases between them. CDR3 sequence reads: CASSPSTGELFF. For the CDR3, the DNA is TGCGCCAGCAGCCCCTCCACCGGGGAGCTGTTTTTT.

The CDR3 sequence is CSARPEEGYTF. CDR3 nucleotides: TGCAGTGCCAGACCAGAGGAGGGCTACACCTTC. This chain joins TRBV20-1 and TRBJ1-2; the D is unclear. The CDR3 loop spans 11 amino acids. V lost 6 bases and J 8 bases, leaving 13 bases between the germline ends. CDR1 and CDR2 from the germline V gene are DFQATT and SNEGSKA (reference sequence).

The V gene is TRBV18, the J gene TRBJ2-5, with TRBD1 matching over 7 bases. The germline CDR1 and CDR2 sequences are KGHSH and LQKENI. J lost 3 bases, V lost 1 base, and 11 bases had no gene match. The CDR3 loop spans 17 amino acids. The CDR3 loop reads CASSPRVAGGLEETQYF. CDR3 nucleotides: TGTGCCAGCTCACCACGGGTTGCAGGGGGATTAGAAGAGACCCAGTACTTC.

CDR3 sequence: CASSPLQGSNQPQHF. As DNA, the CDR3 is TGTGCCAGCTCACCACTACAGGGTAGCAATCAGCCCCAGCATTTT. The chain is built from TRBV18 and TRBJ1-5; D possibly corresponds to TRBD1 (6 bases). The CDR3 covers 15 residues. V was clipped by 1 base and J by 0 bases, with 7 bases between them. Germline CDR1 reads KGHSH; CDR2 reads LQKENI.